This T cell receptor (beta chain) was sequenced for a study of post-analysis software for immune sequencing data. Study-wide points: TRBV segments more frequent in patients than in controls numbered several and included TRBV5-6, TRBV5-1 and TRBV20-1.

Germline V gene lookup returns CDR1 SGHTA and CDR2 FQGNSA. The CDR3 is 15 amino acids. V shed 4 bases and J shed 2 bases, with 15 bases lying between them. Prepared libraries of TCR beta cDNA carried unique molecular identifiers. Via MiXCR, TCRdb re-called the PCR reads, giving one row per CDR3 protein. The table shows fewer than 850,000 distinct CDR3 sequences, with roughly 27% occurring only once. This clonotype was seen more than once but under ten times. Its antigen remains unidentified. The chain combines TRBV7-2 with TRBJ2-7; D is possibly TRBD1 or TRBD2 (6 bases each). The TCR comes from a girl between 5 and 17 years old with multiple sclerosis. Material: blood. This CDR3 is CASSSRGRGPYEQYF. DNA for the CDR3: TGTGCCAGCAGCTCGAGGGGCCGGGGGCCCTACGAGCAGTACTTC.